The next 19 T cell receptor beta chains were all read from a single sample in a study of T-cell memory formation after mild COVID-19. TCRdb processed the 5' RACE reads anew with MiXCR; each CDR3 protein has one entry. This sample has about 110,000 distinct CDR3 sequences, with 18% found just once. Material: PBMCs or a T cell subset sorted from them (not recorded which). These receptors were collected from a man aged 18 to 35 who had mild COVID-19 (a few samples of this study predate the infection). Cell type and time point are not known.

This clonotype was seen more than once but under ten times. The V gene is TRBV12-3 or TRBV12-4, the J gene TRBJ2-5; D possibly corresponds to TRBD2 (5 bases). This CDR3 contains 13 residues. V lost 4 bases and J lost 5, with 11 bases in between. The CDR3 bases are TGTGCCAGCAGTTCAAATAGCGTGGAGACCCAGTACTTC. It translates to CASSSNSVETQYF.

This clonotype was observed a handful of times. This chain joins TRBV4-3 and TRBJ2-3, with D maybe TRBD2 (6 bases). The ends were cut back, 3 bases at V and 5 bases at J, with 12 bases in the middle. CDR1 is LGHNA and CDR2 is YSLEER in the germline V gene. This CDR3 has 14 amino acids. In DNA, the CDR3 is TGCGCCAGCAGCCAGGGCGGGGAGGTAGATACGCAGTATTTT. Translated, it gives CASSQGGEVDTQYF.

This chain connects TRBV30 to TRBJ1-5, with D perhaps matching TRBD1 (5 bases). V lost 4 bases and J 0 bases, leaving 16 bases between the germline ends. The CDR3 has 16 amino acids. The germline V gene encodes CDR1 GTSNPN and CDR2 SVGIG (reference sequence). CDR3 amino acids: CAWNFLQGDSNQPQHF. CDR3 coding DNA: TGTGCCTGGAATTTTTTGCAGGGAGATAGCAATCAGCCCCAGCATTTT.

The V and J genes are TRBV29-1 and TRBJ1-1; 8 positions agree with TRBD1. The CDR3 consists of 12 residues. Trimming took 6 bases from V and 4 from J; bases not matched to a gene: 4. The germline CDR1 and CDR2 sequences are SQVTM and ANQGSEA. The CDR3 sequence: CSVEQGGTEAFF. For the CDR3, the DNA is TGCAGCGTCGAACAGGGGGGCACTGAAGCTTTCTTT.

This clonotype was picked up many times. CDR3 protein: CASSFSGGTDTQYF. The CDR3 DNA is TGTGCCAGCAGCTTTAGCGGGGGCACAGATACGCAGTATTTT. This chain links TRBV7-3 with TRBJ2-3; 8 bases are a match to TRBD2. The germline CDR1 and CDR2 sequences are SGHTA and FQGTGA. After removal of 3 bases from V and 1 base from J, the junction contained 0 bases not matched to a gene. The CDR3 spans 14 residues.

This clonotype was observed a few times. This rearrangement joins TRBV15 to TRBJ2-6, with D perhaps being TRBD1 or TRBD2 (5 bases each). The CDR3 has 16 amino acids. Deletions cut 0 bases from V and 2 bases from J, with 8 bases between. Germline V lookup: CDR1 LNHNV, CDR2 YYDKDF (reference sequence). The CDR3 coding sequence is TGTGCCACCAGCAGAGAGCCGGGGCCTGGGGCCAACGTCCTGACTTTC. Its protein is CATSREPGPGANVLTF.

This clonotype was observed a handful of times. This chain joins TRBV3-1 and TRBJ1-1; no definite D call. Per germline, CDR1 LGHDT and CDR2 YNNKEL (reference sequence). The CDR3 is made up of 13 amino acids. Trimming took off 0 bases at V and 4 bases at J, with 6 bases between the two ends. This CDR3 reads CASSQDGGTEAFF. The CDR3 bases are TGTGCCAGCAGCCAAGATGGTGGCACTGAAGCTTTCTTT.

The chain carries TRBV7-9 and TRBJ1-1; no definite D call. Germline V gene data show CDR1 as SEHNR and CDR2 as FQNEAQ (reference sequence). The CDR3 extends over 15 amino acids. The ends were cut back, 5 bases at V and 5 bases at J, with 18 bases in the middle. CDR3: CASSARGQFTTEAFF. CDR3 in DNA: TGTGCCAGCAGCGCCCGAGGGCAGTTTACAACTGAAGCTTTCTTT.

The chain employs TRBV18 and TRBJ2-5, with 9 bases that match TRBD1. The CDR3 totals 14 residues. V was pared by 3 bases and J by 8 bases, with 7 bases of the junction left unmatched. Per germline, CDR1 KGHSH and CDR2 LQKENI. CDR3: CASSPRTGVTTQYF. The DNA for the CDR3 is TGTGCCAGCTCACCTAGGACAGGGGTGACCACCCAGTACTTC.

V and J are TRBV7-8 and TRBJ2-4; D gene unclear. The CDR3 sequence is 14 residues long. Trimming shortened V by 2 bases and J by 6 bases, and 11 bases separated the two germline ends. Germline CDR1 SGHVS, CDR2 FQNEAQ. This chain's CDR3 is CASSLSWPPNIQYF. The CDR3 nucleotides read TGTGCCAGCAGCTTATCCTGGCCACCAAACATTCAGTACTTC.

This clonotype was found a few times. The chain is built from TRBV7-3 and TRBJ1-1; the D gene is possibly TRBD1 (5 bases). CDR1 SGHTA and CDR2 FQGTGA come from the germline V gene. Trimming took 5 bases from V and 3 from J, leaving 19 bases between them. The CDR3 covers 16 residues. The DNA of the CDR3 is TGTGCCAGCAGCCCGTCCCCGGGACGGGGTGACACTGAAGCTTTCTTT. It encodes CASSPSPGRGDTEAFF.

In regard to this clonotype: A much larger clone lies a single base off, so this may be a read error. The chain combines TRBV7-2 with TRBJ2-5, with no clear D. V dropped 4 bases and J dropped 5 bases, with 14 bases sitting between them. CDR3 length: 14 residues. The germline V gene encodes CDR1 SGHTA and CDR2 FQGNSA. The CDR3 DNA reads TGTGCCAGCAGCTACCGATTTGTGTCGGAGACCCAGTACTTC. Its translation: CASSYRFVSETQYF.

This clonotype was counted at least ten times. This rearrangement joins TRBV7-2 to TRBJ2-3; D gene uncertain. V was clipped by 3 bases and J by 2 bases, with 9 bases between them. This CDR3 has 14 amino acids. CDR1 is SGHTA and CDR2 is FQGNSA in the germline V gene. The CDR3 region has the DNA TGTGCCAGCAGCTTCGGTTATTACACAGATACGCAGTATTTT. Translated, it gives CASSFGYYTDTQYF.

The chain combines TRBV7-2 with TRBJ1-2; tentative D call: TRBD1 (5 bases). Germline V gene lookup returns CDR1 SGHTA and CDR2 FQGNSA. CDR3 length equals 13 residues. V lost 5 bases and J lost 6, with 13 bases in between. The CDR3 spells CASSPRVHDGYTF. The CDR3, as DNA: TGTGCCAGCAGCCCCAGGGTTCATGATGGCTACACCTTC.

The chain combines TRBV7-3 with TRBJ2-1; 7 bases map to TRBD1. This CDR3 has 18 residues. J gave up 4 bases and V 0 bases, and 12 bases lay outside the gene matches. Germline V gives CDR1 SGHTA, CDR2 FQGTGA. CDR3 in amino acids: CASSLTTGTPGFYNEQFF. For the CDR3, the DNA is TGTGCCAGCAGCTTAACGACAGGGACCCCTGGTTTTTACAATGAGCAGTTCTTC.

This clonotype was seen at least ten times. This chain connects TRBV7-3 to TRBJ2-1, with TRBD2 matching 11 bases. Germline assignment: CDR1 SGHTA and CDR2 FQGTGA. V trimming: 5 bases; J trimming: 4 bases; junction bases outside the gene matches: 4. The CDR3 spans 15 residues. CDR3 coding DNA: TGTGCCAGCAGCAAACTAGCGGGGGCTTACAATGAGCAGTTCTTC. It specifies CASSKLAGAYNEQFF.

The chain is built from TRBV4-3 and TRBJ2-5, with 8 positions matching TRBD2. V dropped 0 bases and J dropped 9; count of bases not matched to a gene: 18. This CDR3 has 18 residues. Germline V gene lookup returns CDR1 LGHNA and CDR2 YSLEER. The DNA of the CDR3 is TGCGCCAGCAGCCAAGATTGGGCGGGGGGTCCCTGGGTCTCGGCCCAGTACTTC. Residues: CASSQDWAGGPWVSAQYF.

As DNA, the CDR3 is TGTGCCAGCAGCTTAAATATGGAGACCCAGTACTTC. It specifies CASSLNMETQYF. The J gene is TRBJ2-5, the V gene TRBV7-6; D is unresolved. Germline assignment: CDR1 SGHVS and CDR2 FNYEAQ. The V end lost 2 bases, the J end lost 5 bases, and 6 bases lay between the germline ends. The CDR3 covers 12 residues.

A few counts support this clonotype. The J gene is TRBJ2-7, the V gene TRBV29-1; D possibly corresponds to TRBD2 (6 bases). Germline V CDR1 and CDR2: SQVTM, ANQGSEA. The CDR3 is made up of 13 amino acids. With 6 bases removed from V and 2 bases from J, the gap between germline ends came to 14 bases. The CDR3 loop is CSVERGSAYEQYF. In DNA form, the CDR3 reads TGCAGCGTGGAACGGGGGTCAGCCTACGAGCAGTACTTC.